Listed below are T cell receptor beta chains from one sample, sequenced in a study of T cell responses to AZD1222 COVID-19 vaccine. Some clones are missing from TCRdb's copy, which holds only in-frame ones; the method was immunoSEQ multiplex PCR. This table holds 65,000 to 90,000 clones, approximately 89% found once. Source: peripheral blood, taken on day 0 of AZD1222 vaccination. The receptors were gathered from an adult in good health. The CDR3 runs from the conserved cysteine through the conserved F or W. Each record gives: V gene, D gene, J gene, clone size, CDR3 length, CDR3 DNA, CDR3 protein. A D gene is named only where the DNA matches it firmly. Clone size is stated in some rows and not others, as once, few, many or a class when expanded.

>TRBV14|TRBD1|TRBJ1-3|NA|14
TGTGCCAGCAGCCCAAGACAAGGGGGCGACACCATATATTTT
CASSPRQGGDTIYF
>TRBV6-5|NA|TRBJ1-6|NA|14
TGTGCCAGCAGCCCGAGCTCCTATAATTCACCCCTCCACTTT
CASSPSSYNSPLHF
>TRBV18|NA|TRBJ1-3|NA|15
TGTGCCAGCTCACAAAACACTCTCTCTGGAAACACCATATATTTT
CASSQNTLSGNTIYF
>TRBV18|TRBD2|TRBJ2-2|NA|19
TGTGCCAGCTCGCTAACCGGGCTAGCGGGGGCCCAGGACACCGGGGAGCTGTTTTTT
CASSLTGLAGAQDTGELFF
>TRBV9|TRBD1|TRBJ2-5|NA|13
TGTGCCAGCAGCGTAGTATCCGGGACAGGGCTCTACTTC
CASSVVSGTGLYF
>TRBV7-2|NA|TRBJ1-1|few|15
TGTGCCAGCAGCCAGCAGGGAGGAGGGAACACTGAAGCTTTCTTT
CASSQQGGGNTEAFF
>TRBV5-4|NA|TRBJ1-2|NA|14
TGTGCCAGCAGCTTGGGTAGGGAGGGGGTTGGCTACACCTTC
CASSLGREGVGYTF
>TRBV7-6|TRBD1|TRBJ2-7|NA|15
TGTGCCAGCAGCCCCACAAGACAGGGTGTCCGCGAGCAGTACTTC
CASSPTRQGVREQYF
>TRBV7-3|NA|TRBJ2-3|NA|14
TGTGCCAGCAGCTTAAGTTCTTACACAGATACGCAGTATTTT
CASSLSSYTDTQYF
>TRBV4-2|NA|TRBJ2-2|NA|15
TGTGCCAGCAGCCAAGTTGGGGTACATGGCGGGGAGCTGTTTTTT
CASSQVGVHGGELFF
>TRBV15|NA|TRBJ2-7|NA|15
TGTGCCACCAGCAGAGACAGGGGGGGAGGGTACGAGCAGTACTTC
CATSRDRGGGYEQYF
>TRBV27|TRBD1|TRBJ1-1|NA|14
TGTGCCAGCGGACAGGGCTTCCCGAACACTGAAGCTTTCTTT
CASGQGFPNTEAFF
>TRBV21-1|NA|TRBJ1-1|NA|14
TGTGCCAGCAGCAACGGGACAGCGAACACTGAAGCTTTCTTT
CASSNGTANTEAFF
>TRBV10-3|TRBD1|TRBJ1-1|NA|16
TGTGCCATCAGTGGTAATCAGGACAGGGTGAACACTGAAGCTTTCTTT
CAISGNQDRVNTEAFF
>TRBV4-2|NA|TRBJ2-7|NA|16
TGTGCCAGCAGCCAAGATGAAGGCAGTCCTTCCTACGAGCAGTACTTC
CASSQDEGSPSYEQYF
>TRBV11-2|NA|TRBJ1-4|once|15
TGTGCCAGCAGCGGATACAGGGAAAGGGGGGAAAAACTGTTTTTT
CASSGYRERGEKLFF
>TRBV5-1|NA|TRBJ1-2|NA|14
TGCGCCAGCAGCGGAGGACAGCGAACTATGGCCTACACCTTC
CASSGGQRTMAYTF
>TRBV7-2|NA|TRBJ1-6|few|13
TGTGCCAGCGGTCAGGGCGTTGGGGCACCCCTCCACTTT
CASGQGVGAPLHF
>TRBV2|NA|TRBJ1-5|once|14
TGTGCCAGCAGGGGGATCCCGGGAGGTCAGCCCCAGCATTTT
CASRGIPGGQPQHF
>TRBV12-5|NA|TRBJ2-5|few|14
TGTGCTAGTGGTTTTTGGGGGGCCCAAGAGACCCAGTACTTC
CASGFWGAQETQYF
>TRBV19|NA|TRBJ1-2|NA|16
TGTGCCAGTAGGGATAGGACAGCTGAAACTAACTATGGCTACACCTTC
CASRDRTAETNYGYTF
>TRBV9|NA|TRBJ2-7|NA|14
TGTGCCAGCAGCGTAGCCGGAACAGCTTACGAGCAGTACTTC
CASSVAGTAYEQYF